This T cell receptor beta chain was documented in a study of blood T cell repertoires in COVID-19 (dated by TCRdb to the early 2020s). For context, the study as a whole: Samples from collaborators originated in the United States, Italy and Spain and spanned both the acute and convalescent phases of COVID-19. Subjects who had been exposed to COVID-19, were actively infected with it, or had recovered from it provided the deeply sampled blood TCRbeta repertoires that made up the dataset. The prospective study material was composed of cDNA or gDNA derived from T cells, B-cell-depleted T cells, or PBMCs. Samples were obtained from the ongoing ImmuneRACE study (first 160 participants) and from approximately 1,200 subjects provided by 6 global collaborators. The repertoires were released in a freely available public database meant as a resource for research on the immune response to SARS-CoV-2. Where available, HLA class I and class II types were obtained from metadata supplied by the sample provider rather than from assay-based typing. A de-identified subject ID, COVID-19 status, age in years and sex were almost always included in the sample metadata. The paper as a whole reports these results and caveats: How much clinical and demographic metadata was included differed by source and by participant, and the metadata was provided uncurated.

Each collaborating institution followed its own protocols to collect whole blood in K2EDTA tubes. For TCRbeta analysis, collaborator samples were shipped as frozen whole blood, as isolated PBMCs, or as DNA extracted from either sample type. As concerns this clone: Its antigen is unknown. Per-base quality was not reported, and no clone a single base away is much larger than it.

TCRbeta CDR3 regions were amplified from genomic DNA by means of the immunoSEQ Assay, a bias-controlled multiplex PCR. As for the original processing: The number of nucleated cells in each sample was estimated from the amplification of reference gene primers within the assay. Sequence reads were collapsed and filtered to measure the absolute abundance of every unique TCRbeta CDR3 rearrangement. For each sample, productive Simpson clonality was calculated as the square root of Simpson's diversity index across productive rearrangements. The source is immuneACCESS, and TCRdb retained only in-frame sequences with V and J called. Part of the clones is not carried over; for the studies checked, unresolved V genes explain less than half of this, and the remainder is unexplained. V, J and clone size are taken as reported in that table, and D and trimming were inferred from the DNA itself. The sample table lists about 300,000 clones, about four fifths of them with a count of one. Approximately 1.2% of the sample comes from the top ten.

CDR3 length: 15 amino acids, cysteine to phenylalanine. Kept here is only the CDR3 DNA, which spans 45 bases and is read in frame from base 1. Germline trimming amounts to 5 bases on V and 5 bases on J, with 5 as the count of junction bases outside the gene matches. CDR1 and CDR2 are drawn from the germline V gene: KGHSH, LQKENI. The V and J segments used are TRBV18 and TRBJ2-2, with 10 bases aligning to TRBD2. The clonotype was recovered from a woman in her forties or fifties with acute or convalescent COVID-19. Sequencing was carried out using peripheral blood. The bases are TGTGCCAGCTCAACAGCGGGAGGGCGGACCGGGGAGCTGTTTTTT. Its product reads: CASSTAGGRTGELFF.